This T cell receptor (beta chain) was identified in a study of shared T cell receptors in the human thymus. CDR1 is MGHRA and CDR2 is YSYEKL in the germline V gene. V was shortened by 1 base and J by 3 bases, with 16 bases between the two germline ends. The CDR3 has 17 amino acids. Data came from immunoSEQ multiplex PCR; TCRdb stores just in-frame clones and leaves some out. The sample contains approximately 660,000 clones, roughly 90% of which appear only once. These records were also assigned to another study, of human thymus T cells. That paper adds: Donation came from healthy Finnish infants having corrective surgery for congenital heart defects. Surgeons resected thymus tissue during corrective heart surgery. Apparent skewing of V and J gene usage characterized both thymic and blood repertoires. Unrelated individuals were reported by related research to share highly overlapping thymic repertoires.

The TCR originated in a boy under three years old with a congenital heart defect. The rearrangement uses TRBV4-1 and TRBJ2-1; D possibly corresponds to TRBD2 (6 bases). The sample was thymocytes. CDR3 in DNA: TGCGCCAGCAGCCAAGGTGGGGACTTTCCCCTCTACAATGAGCAGTTCTTC. Protein sequence: CASSQGGDFPLYNEQFF.